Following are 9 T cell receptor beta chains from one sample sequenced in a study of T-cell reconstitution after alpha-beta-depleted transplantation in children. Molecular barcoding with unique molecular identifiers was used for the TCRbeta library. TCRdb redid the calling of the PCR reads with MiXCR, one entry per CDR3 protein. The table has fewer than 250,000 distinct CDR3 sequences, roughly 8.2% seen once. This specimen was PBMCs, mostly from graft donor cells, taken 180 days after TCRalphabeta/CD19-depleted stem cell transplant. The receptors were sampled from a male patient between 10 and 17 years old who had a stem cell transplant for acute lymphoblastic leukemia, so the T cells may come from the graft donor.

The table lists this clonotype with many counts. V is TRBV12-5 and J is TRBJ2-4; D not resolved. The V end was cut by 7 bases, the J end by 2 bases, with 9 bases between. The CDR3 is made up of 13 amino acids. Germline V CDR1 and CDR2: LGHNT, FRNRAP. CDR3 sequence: CASASGTKNIQYF. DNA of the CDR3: TGTGCTAGTGCCTCGGGTACCAAAAACATTCAGTACTTC.

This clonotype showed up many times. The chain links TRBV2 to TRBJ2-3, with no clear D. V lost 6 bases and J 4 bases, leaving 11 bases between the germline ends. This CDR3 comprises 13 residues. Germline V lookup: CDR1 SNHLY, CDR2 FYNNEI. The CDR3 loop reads CASRLAAADTQYF. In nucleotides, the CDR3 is TGTGCCAGCAGGTTGGCGGCCGCAGATACGCAGTATTTT.

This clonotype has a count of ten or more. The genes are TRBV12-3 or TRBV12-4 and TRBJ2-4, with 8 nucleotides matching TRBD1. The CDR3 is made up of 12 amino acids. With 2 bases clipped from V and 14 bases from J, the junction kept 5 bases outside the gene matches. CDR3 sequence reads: CASSLWKDREYF. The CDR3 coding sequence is TGTGCCAGCAGTTTATGGAAGGACAGGGAGTACTTC.

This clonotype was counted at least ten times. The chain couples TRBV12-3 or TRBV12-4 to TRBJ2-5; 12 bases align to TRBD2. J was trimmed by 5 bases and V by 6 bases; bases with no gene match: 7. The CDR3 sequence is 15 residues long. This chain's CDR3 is CASSDPGTSGETQYF. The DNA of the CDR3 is TGTGCCAGCAGCGATCCCGGGACTAGCGGGGAGACCCAGTACTTC.

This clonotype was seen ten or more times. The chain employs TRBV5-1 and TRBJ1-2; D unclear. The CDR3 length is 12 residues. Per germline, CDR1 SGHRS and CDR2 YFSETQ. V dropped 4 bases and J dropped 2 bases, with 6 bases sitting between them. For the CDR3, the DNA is TGCGCCAGCAGCGAGGACAACTATGGCTACACCTTC. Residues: CASSEDNYGYTF.

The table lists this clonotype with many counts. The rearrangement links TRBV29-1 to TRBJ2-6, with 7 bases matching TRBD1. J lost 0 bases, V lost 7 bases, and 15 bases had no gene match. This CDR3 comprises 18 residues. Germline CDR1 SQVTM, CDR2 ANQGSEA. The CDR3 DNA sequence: TGCAGCGCCTTGAGCCCTCCGGGACAGCACTCTGGGGCCAACGTCCTGACTTTC. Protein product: CSALSPPGQHSGANVLTF.

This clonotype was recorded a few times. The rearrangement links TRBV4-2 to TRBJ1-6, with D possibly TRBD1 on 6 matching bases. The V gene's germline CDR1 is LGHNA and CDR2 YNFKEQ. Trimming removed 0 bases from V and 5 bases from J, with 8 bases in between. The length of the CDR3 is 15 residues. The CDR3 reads CASSQEKGDNSPLHF. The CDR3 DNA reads TGTGCCAGCAGCCAAGAGAAGGGGGATAATTCACCCCTCCACTTT.

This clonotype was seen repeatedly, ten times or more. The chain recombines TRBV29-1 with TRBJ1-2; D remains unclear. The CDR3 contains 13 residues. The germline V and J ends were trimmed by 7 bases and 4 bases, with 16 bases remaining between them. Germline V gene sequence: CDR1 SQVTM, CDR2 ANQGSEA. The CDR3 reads CSASPLLGYGYTF. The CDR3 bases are TGCAGCGCGTCCCCACTGCTGGGCTATGGCTACACCTTC. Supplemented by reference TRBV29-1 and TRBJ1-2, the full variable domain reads SAVISQKPSRDICQRGTSLTIQCQVDSQVTMMFWYRQQPGQSLTLIATANQGSEATYESGFVIDKFPISRPNLTFSTLTVSNMSPEDSSIYLCSASPLLGYGYTFGSGTRLTVV.

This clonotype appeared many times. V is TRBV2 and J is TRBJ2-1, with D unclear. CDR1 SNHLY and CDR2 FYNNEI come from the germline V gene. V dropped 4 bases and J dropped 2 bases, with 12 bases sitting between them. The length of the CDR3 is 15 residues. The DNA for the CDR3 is TGTGCCAGCAGTGGGGTCAGGCCCCCCTACAATGAGCAGTTCTTC. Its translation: CASSGVRPPYNEQFF.